The 8 T cell receptor beta chains below all came from one sample that was sequenced in a study of blood T cell repertoires in COVID-19. Only in-frame clones appear in the TCRdb table, and some are missing; sequencing was by immunoSEQ multiplex PCR. The table includes about 64,000 clones, roughly 91% detected once. Sample: peripheral blood. Receptor source: a human donor in a cohort sampled during active COVID-19.

The chain is built from TRBV6-5 and TRBJ2-5; 8 bases align to TRBD2. Germline lookup yields CDR1 MNHEY and CDR2 SVGAGI. The CDR3 runs to 15 residues. The J segment lost 2 bases and the V segment lost 5 bases, leaving 7 bases of the junction unmatched. CDR3 amino acids: CASSRAGARQETQYF. The CDR3 DNA reads TGTGCCAGCAGTAGAGCGGGAGCTCGGCAAGAGACCCAGTACTTC.

V gene TRBV18 combines with J gene TRBJ2-2, with D possibly being TRBD2 (6 bases). The length of the CDR3 is 14 residues. CDR1 is KGHSH and CDR2 is LQKENI in the germline V gene. V lost 3 bases, J lost 5 bases, and 10 bases lay in between. DNA of the CDR3: TGTGCCAGCTCACCGCTAGCGCCGACCGGGGAGCTGTTTTTT. Protein sequence: CASSPLAPTGELFF.

The chain uses TRBV13 and TRBJ1-4; D may be TRBD1 (6 bases). The CDR3 consists of 15 residues. V shed 3 bases and J shed 8 bases, with 16 bases lying between them. The germline V gene has CDR1 PRHDT and CDR2 FYEKMQ (reference sequence). CDR3 bases: TGTGCCAGCAGCTTCTTTGGGGGCGCAAAGGAAAAACTGTTTTTT. Protein sequence: CASSFFGGAKEKLFF. The full variable domain, with the rest looked up from reference TRBV13 and TRBJ1-4, is AAGVIQSPRHLIKEKRETATLKCYPIPRHDTVYWYQQGPGQDPQFLISFYEKMQSDKGSIPDRFSAQQFSDYHSELNMSSLELGDSALYFCASSFFGGAKEKLFFGSGTQLSVL.

The chain carries TRBV7-9 and TRBJ1-2, with D unclear. Germline V gene lookup returns CDR1 SEHNR and CDR2 FQNEAQ (reference sequence). The CDR3 runs to 12 residues. Trimming stripped 5 bases from V and 6 bases from J, with 10 bases between. The CDR3 sequence is CASSVYGDGYTF. The CDR3 nucleotides read TGTGCCAGCAGCGTCTACGGGGATGGCTACACCTTC.

The sample holds one count of this clone. In DNA form, the CDR3 reads TGTGCCAGCAGCTTTGAGACAGGGGGCGCGGGCGAGCAGTACTTC. It is translated as CASSFETGGAGEQYF. The chain employs TRBV5-4 and TRBJ2-7; 10 nucleotides match TRBD1. V shed 2 bases, J shed 6 bases, and the junction held 8 bases outside the gene matches. Germline V gene sequence: CDR1 SGHNT, CDR2 YYREEE (reference sequence). CDR3 size: 15 residues.

The J gene is TRBJ2-7, the V gene TRBV13, with D perhaps TRBD2 (6 bases). Germline V gene sequence: CDR1 PRHDT, CDR2 FYEKMQ (reference sequence). The CDR3 contains 13 residues. The V end lost 2 bases, the J end lost 5 bases, and 10 bases lay between the germline ends. This chain's CDR3 is CASSLYGGHEQYF. Written as DNA, the CDR3 is TGTGCCAGCAGCTTATACGGAGGGCACGAGCAGTACTTC.

The chain has TRBV10-3 and TRBJ2-1; D possibly corresponds to TRBD2 (6 bases). The CDR3 runs 11 residues. The V end was cut by 4 bases, the J end by 9 bases, with 7 bases between. Germline CDR1 is ENHRY and CDR2 is SYGVKD. CDR3 in amino acids: CAISGGVEQFF. CDR3 bases: TGTGCCATCAGTGGGGGGGTTGAGCAGTTCTTC.

The chain has TRBV6-5 and TRBJ2-3; D gene unclear. The ends were cut back, 9 bases at V and 6 bases at J, with 13 bases in the middle. The CDR3 consists of 12 residues. The germline V gene has CDR1 MNHEY and CDR2 SVGAGI. CDR3 coding DNA: TGTGCCAGTGGAGCATTGACTGATACGCAGTATTTT. This encodes CASGALTDTQYF.